Listed below are T cell receptor beta chains from one sample, sequenced in a study of Ad26.COV2.S vaccination and SARS-CoV-2 variants. Clones were read by immunoSEQ multiplex PCR, and TCRdb kept only the in-frame ones, dropping some. The repertoire holds around 450,000 clones, with 80% to 90% as singletons. Source: peripheral blood, taken in a trial of Ad26.COV2.S vaccine versus placebo. The receptors come from a person between 18 and 60 years old who received the Ad26.COV2.S COVID-19 vaccine or a placebo. Each CDR3 is given with its conserved first and last residue. Fields, in order: CDR3 protein, CDR3 DNA, D gene, clone size, J gene, V gene. D genes are given only for firm matches. Size is stated for part of the rows, as once, few or many counts, or as a class when the clone is expanded.

cdr3_aa: CASSKLEMGPQHF; cdr3_nt: TGTGCCAGCAGCAAGCTGGAGATGGGGCCCCAGCATTTT; d_call: NA; clone_size: NA; j_call: TRBJ1-5; v_call: TRBV5-5
cdr3_aa: CAWGDSPYTEAFF; cdr3_nt: TGTGCCTGGGGGGACAGCCCTTACACTGAAGCTTTCTTT; d_call: TRBD1; clone_size: NA; j_call: TRBJ1-1; v_call: TRBV30
cdr3_aa: CASSLELRTTLGNEQFF; cdr3_nt: TGTGCCAGCAGTTTGGAGCTGAGGACTACCCTGGGGAATGAGCAGTTCTTC; d_call: NA; clone_size: NA; j_call: TRBJ2-1; v_call: TRBV28
cdr3_aa: CAWGGQGGNQPQHF; cdr3_nt: TGTGCCTGGGGGGGACAGGGAGGAAATCAGCCCCAGCATTTT; d_call: TRBD1; clone_size: NA; j_call: TRBJ1-5; v_call: TRBV30
cdr3_aa: CAWKRGAFF; cdr3_nt: TGTGCCTGGAAACGAGGGGCTTTCTTT; d_call: NA; clone_size: NA; j_call: TRBJ1-1; v_call: TRBV30
cdr3_aa: CASSPLGQGGAFF; cdr3_nt: TGTGCCAGCTCACCACTTGGACAGGGCGGGGCTTTCTTT; d_call: TRBD1; clone_size: once; j_call: TRBJ1-1; v_call: TRBV18
cdr3_aa: CASSLGRRQPQHF; cdr3_nt: TGTGCCAGCAGTTTAGGCAGGAGGCAGCCCCAGCATTTT; d_call: NA; clone_size: NA; j_call: TRBJ1-5; v_call: TRBV12-3/TRBV12-4
cdr3_aa: CASSQDTAGNTEAFF; cdr3_nt: TGCGCCAGCAGCCAAGATACGGCCGGAAACACTGAAGCTTTCTTT; d_call: NA; clone_size: NA; j_call: TRBJ1-1; v_call: TRBV4-1
cdr3_aa: CASSYTDTDTQYF; cdr3_nt: TGTGCCAGCAGTTACACGGATACAGATACGCAGTATTTT; d_call: NA; clone_size: NA; j_call: TRBJ2-3; v_call: TRBV6-5
cdr3_aa: CASSYPPGDQETQYF; cdr3_nt: TGTGCCAGCAGCTATCCGCCAGGGGACCAAGAGACCCAGTACTTC; d_call: NA; clone_size: NA; j_call: TRBJ2-5; v_call: TRBV7-9
cdr3_aa: CASSPKNTEAFF; cdr3_nt: TGTGCCAGCAGTCCAAAGAACACTGAAGCTTTCTTT; d_call: NA; clone_size: NA; j_call: TRBJ1-1; v_call: TRBV6-5
cdr3_aa: CASSFSKGEWWTGELFF; cdr3_nt: TGTGCCAGCAGCTTTTCAAAGGGAGAGTGGTGGACCGGGGAGCTGTTTTTT; d_call: NA; clone_size: NA; j_call: TRBJ2-2; v_call: TRBV5-6
cdr3_aa: CASSEGDRGYGYTF; cdr3_nt: TGTGCCAGCAGCGAGGGCGACAGGGGCTATGGCTATACCTTC; d_call: TRBD1; clone_size: NA; j_call: TRBJ1-2; v_call: TRBV9
cdr3_aa: CASGRKNTEAFF; cdr3_nt: TGTGCCAGCGGCAGGAAGAACACTGAAGCTTTCTTT; d_call: NA; clone_size: NA; j_call: TRBJ1-1; v_call: TRBV27
cdr3_aa: CASGRNDNEQFF; cdr3_nt: TGTGCCAGCGGCCGGAACGACAATGAGCAGTTCTTC; d_call: NA; clone_size: NA; j_call: TRBJ2-1; v_call: TRBV27
cdr3_aa: CAWTGHHNEQFF; cdr3_nt: TGTGCCTGGACAGGTCACCACAATGAGCAGTTCTTC; d_call: NA; clone_size: once; j_call: TRBJ2-1; v_call: TRBV30
cdr3_aa: CASSEGTGLSWAQYF; cdr3_nt: TGTGCCAGCAGTGAGGGGACAGGGTTATCTTGGGCTCAGTACTTC; d_call: TRBD1; clone_size: NA; j_call: TRBJ2-4; v_call: TRBV6-1
cdr3_aa: CASSPGLLNPRGPGNTIYF; cdr3_nt: TGTGCCAGCAGCCCCGGACTACTTAACCCCAGGGGGCCTGGAAACACCATATATTTT; d_call: TRBD1; clone_size: once; j_call: TRBJ1-3; v_call: TRBV6-2/TRBV6-3
cdr3_aa: CASSATGIYNSPLHF; cdr3_nt: TGTGCCAGCAGCGCGACAGGGATCTATAATTCACCCCTCCACTTT; d_call: TRBD1; clone_size: NA; j_call: TRBJ1-6; v_call: TRBV7-9
cdr3_aa: CAWSQGQANEKLFF; cdr3_nt: TGTGCCTGGAGCCAGGGACAGGCTAATGAAAAACTGTTTTTT; d_call: TRBD1; clone_size: once; j_call: TRBJ1-4; v_call: TRBV30
cdr3_aa: CASSSPQGWGTQYF; cdr3_nt: TGTGCCAGCAGCTCCCCTCAGGGGTGGGGGACCCAGTACTTC; d_call: NA; clone_size: NA; j_call: TRBJ2-5; v_call: TRBV11-2
cdr3_aa: CASSVLGNPQETQYF; cdr3_nt: TGTGCCAGCAGTGTTCTGGGAAACCCGCAAGAGACCCAGTACTTC; d_call: NA; clone_size: NA; j_call: TRBJ2-5; v_call: TRBV2
cdr3_aa: CASSYNSNQPQHF; cdr3_nt: TGTGCCAGCAGCTACAATAGCAATCAGCCCCAGCATTTT; d_call: NA; clone_size: NA; j_call: TRBJ1-5; v_call: TRBV6-5
cdr3_aa: CASSGGNMNTEAFF; cdr3_nt: TGTGCCAGCAGTGGGGGGAATATGAACACTGAAGCTTTCTTT; d_call: NA; clone_size: NA; j_call: TRBJ1-1; v_call: TRBV28
cdr3_aa: CASRPGQVAGQPQHF; cdr3_nt: TGTGCCAGTAGGCCCGGGCAGGTAGCGGGTCAGCCCCAGCATTTT; d_call: NA; clone_size: NA; j_call: TRBJ1-5; v_call: TRBV19
cdr3_aa: CASSLPLGNSYEQYF; cdr3_nt: TGTGCCAGCAGCTTACCCCTAGGGAACTCCTACGAGCAGTACTTC; d_call: NA; clone_size: once; j_call: TRBJ2-7; v_call: TRBV11-3
cdr3_aa: CASSPRGAASSYNEQFF; cdr3_nt: TGTGCCAGCAGCCCCCGGGGAGCGGCCAGCTCCTACAATGAGCAGTTCTTC; d_call: NA; clone_size: NA; j_call: TRBJ2-1; v_call: TRBV7-9
cdr3_aa: CASSQRDGVAEAFF; cdr3_nt: TGTGCCAGCAGCCAAAGGGACGGGGTCGCTGAAGCTTTCTTT; d_call: NA; clone_size: NA; j_call: TRBJ1-1; v_call: TRBV4-2
cdr3_aa: CASSLGGPEDTQYF; cdr3_nt: TGCGCCAGCAGCTTGGGGGGGCCGGAGGATACGCAGTATTTT; d_call: NA; clone_size: many; j_call: TRBJ2-3; v_call: TRBV5-1
cdr3_aa: CASSPPSAGELFF; cdr3_nt: TGTGCCAGCTCACCGCCTAGCGCCGGGGAGCTGTTTTTT; d_call: NA; clone_size: NA; j_call: TRBJ2-2; v_call: TRBV18
cdr3_aa: CASSEGGVAGVYGYTF; cdr3_nt: TGTGCCAGCAGTGAAGGCGGGGTGGCAGGAGTTTATGGCTACACCTTC; d_call: NA; clone_size: NA; j_call: TRBJ1-2; v_call: TRBV2
cdr3_aa: CASSDGGDYGYTF; cdr3_nt: TGTGCCAGCAGTGACGGGGGGGACTATGGCTACACCTTC; d_call: NA; clone_size: NA; j_call: TRBJ1-2; v_call: TRBV6-1
cdr3_aa: CASSQIGQTYEQYF; cdr3_nt: TGTGCCAGCAGCCAAATAGGACAGACCTACGAGCAGTACTTC; d_call: NA; clone_size: NA; j_call: TRBJ2-7; v_call: TRBV7-9
cdr3_aa: CASSPPNQNTEAFF; cdr3_nt: TGTGCCAGCTCACCACCCAACCAGAACACTGAAGCTTTCTTT; d_call: NA; clone_size: NA; j_call: TRBJ1-1; v_call: TRBV18
cdr3_aa: CASSRWGEDNEQFF; cdr3_nt: TGTGCCAGCAGCCGGTGGGGAGAGGACAATGAGCAGTTCTTC; d_call: NA; clone_size: once; j_call: TRBJ2-1; v_call: TRBV5-6
cdr3_aa: CSVGGGPYGYTF; cdr3_nt: TGCAGCGTTGGGGGAGGTCCTTATGGCTACACCTTC; d_call: NA; clone_size: NA; j_call: TRBJ1-2; v_call: TRBV29-1
cdr3_aa: CASSPRQGSTGELFF; cdr3_nt: TGTGCCAGCTCACCAAGACAGGGTAGCACCGGGGAGCTGTTTTTT; d_call: TRBD1; clone_size: NA; j_call: TRBJ2-2; v_call: TRBV18
cdr3_aa: CASSVSTGQKNIQYF; cdr3_nt: TGCGCCAGCAGCGTATCGACGGGACAGAAAAACATTCAGTACTTC; d_call: TRBD1; clone_size: NA; j_call: TRBJ2-4; v_call: TRBV5-1
cdr3_aa: CASRHWGTGDSPLHF; cdr3_nt: TGTGCCAGCAGACACTGGGGGACAGGGGATTCACCCCTCCACTTT; d_call: TRBD1; clone_size: NA; j_call: TRBJ1-6; v_call: TRBV27
cdr3_aa: CASSPPGGYNQPQHF; cdr3_nt: TGTGCCAGCTCACCACCGGGAGGGTACAATCAGCCCCAGCATTTT; d_call: NA; clone_size: NA; j_call: TRBJ1-5; v_call: TRBV18
cdr3_aa: CASSLEGQGREDTQYF; cdr3_nt: TGCGCCAGCAGCTTGGAGGGACAGGGCAGGGAAGATACGCAGTATTTT; d_call: TRBD1; clone_size: NA; j_call: TRBJ2-3; v_call: TRBV5-1
cdr3_aa: CASSSRTEAFF; cdr3_nt: TGTGCCAGCAGCTCCCGCACTGAAGCTTTCTTT; d_call: NA; clone_size: NA; j_call: TRBJ1-1; v_call: TRBV11-2
cdr3_aa: CASRGSTGTYGYTF; cdr3_nt: TGTGCCAGCAGGGGATCCACAGGGACGTATGGCTACACCTTC; d_call: NA; clone_size: NA; j_call: TRBJ1-2; v_call: TRBV6-5
cdr3_aa: CASSSTGLTRTEAFF; cdr3_nt: TGTGCCAGCAGCTCGACGGGACTGACGAGGACTGAAGCTTTCTTT; d_call: NA; clone_size: NA; j_call: TRBJ1-1; v_call: TRBV7-9
cdr3_aa: CASSPLLGRGTGELFF; cdr3_nt: TGTGCCAGCAGTCCACTGTTGGGGAGAGGCACCGGGGAGCTGTTTTTT; d_call: NA; clone_size: few; j_call: TRBJ2-2; v_call: TRBV28
cdr3_aa: CASSMALIGGGGYTF; cdr3_nt: TGTGCCAGCAGCATGGCCCTGATAGGGGGCGGGGGCTACACCTTC; d_call: TRBD1; clone_size: NA; j_call: TRBJ1-2; v_call: TRBV7-2
cdr3_aa: CASSLLGESGNTIYF; cdr3_nt: TGTGCCAGCAGCTTACTCGGGGAATCTGGAAACACCATATATTTT; d_call: NA; clone_size: NA; j_call: TRBJ1-3; v_call: TRBV11-2
cdr3_aa: CASSVMDTRGNTEAFF; cdr3_nt: TGTGCCAGCAGCGTCATGGATACGAGGGGCAACACTGAAGCTTTCTTT; d_call: NA; clone_size: NA; j_call: TRBJ1-1; v_call: TRBV9
cdr3_aa: CASRRAGHRISTDTQYF; cdr3_nt: TGTGCCAGCAGGCGAGCGGGACACCGGATATCCACAGATACGCAGTATTTT; d_call: NA; clone_size: NA; j_call: TRBJ2-3; v_call: TRBV5-8
cdr3_aa: CASSVSGALGGDTQYF; cdr3_nt: TGTGCCAGCAGTGTTAGCGGGGCCTTGGGCGGTGATACGCAGTATTTT; d_call: TRBD2; clone_size: NA; j_call: TRBJ2-3; v_call: TRBV6-4